A selection of T cell receptor beta chains follows, all from one sample in a study of blood T cell repertoires in COVID-19. TCRdb keeps only in-frame clones here, not all; method: immunoSEQ multiplex PCR. The sample contains about 100,000 clones, roughly 80% of which appear only once. The specimen was peripheral blood. The receptor source for this set is a middle-aged man with active or convalescent COVID-19. CDR3s include the opening cysteine and the closing phenylalanine or tryptophan. Each record gives: D gene, V gene, CDR3 length, J gene, clone size, CDR3 DNA, CDR3 protein. A D gene is named only where the DNA matches it firmly. The size field is filled for only some rows; it gives once, few, many or a size class.

D gene: TRBD2
V gene: TRBV7-9
CDR3 length: 16
J gene: TRBJ2-1
clone size: -
CDR3 DNA: TGTGCCAGCAGCTTATCCCGTCTAGCGGCCGGCGGTGAGCAGTTCTTC
CDR3 protein: CASSLSRLAAGGEQFF

D gene: -
V gene: TRBV19
CDR3 length: 14
J gene: TRBJ1-2
clone size: -
CDR3 DNA: TGTGCCAGTAGTATAGTGCAGGGGACCTATGGCTACACCTTC
CDR3 protein: CASSIVQGTYGYTF

D gene: -
V gene: TRBV11-3
CDR3 length: 13
J gene: TRBJ1-3
clone size: -
CDR3 DNA: TGTGCCAGCAGCTCAGGTTCTGGAAACACCATATATTTT
CDR3 protein: CASSSGSGNTIYF

D gene: -
V gene: TRBV19
CDR3 length: 13
J gene: TRBJ1-5
clone size: -
CDR3 DNA: TGTGCCAGTATGGAAACCGGGGGTCAGCCCCAGCATTTT
CDR3 protein: CASMETGGQPQHF

D gene: TRBD2
V gene: TRBV6-5
CDR3 length: 15
J gene: TRBJ2-2
clone size: -
CDR3 DNA: TGTGCCAGCAGCGAGTTAGCGGGAGGCACCGGGGAGCTGTTTTTT
CDR3 protein: CASSELAGGTGELFF

D gene: TRBD2
V gene: TRBV12-3/TRBV12-4
CDR3 length: 11
J gene: TRBJ2-2
clone size: -
CDR3 DNA: TGTGCCAGCGGCCGGGGGGTAGAGCTGTTTTTT
CDR3 protein: CASGRGVELFF

D gene: -
V gene: TRBV6-5
CDR3 length: 12
J gene: TRBJ1-3
clone size: -
CDR3 DNA: TGTGCCAGCAGCGGTTCTGGAAACACCATATATTTT
CDR3 protein: CASSGSGNTIYF

D gene: -
V gene: TRBV29-1
CDR3 length: 12
J gene: TRBJ1-3
clone size: -
CDR3 DNA: TGCAGCGTTATTATCTCTGGAAACACCATATATTTT
CDR3 protein: CSVIISGNTIYF

D gene: -
V gene: TRBV3-1/TRBV3-2
CDR3 length: 12
J gene: TRBJ1-1
clone size: -
CDR3 DNA: TGTGCCAGCAGCACGAGGAACACTGAAGCTTTCTTT
CDR3 protein: CASSTRNTEAFF

D gene: -
V gene: TRBV13
CDR3 length: 16
J gene: TRBJ1-3
clone size: -
CDR3 DNA: TGTGCCAGCAGCTCTTCAGGGAGGGTTCCTGGAAACACCATATATTTT
CDR3 protein: CASSSSGRVPGNTIYF

D gene: -
V gene: TRBV5-1
CDR3 length: 14
J gene: TRBJ1-6
clone size: once
CDR3 DNA: TGCGCCAGCAGCTTGAGGGACACGGGTTCACCCCTCCACTTT
CDR3 protein: CASSLRDTGSPLHF

D gene: TRBD1
V gene: TRBV29-1
CDR3 length: 14
J gene: TRBJ2-2
clone size: -
CDR3 DNA: TGCAGCGCTTACCGGGACAGGGGAACCGGGGAGCTGTTTTTT
CDR3 protein: CSAYRDRGTGELFF

D gene: -
V gene: TRBV5-1
CDR3 length: 16
J gene: TRBJ2-3
clone size: -
CDR3 DNA: TGCGCCAGCAGCTTGGGAATATTAGCTAGCACAGATACGCAGTATTTT
CDR3 protein: CASSLGILASTDTQYF

D gene: -
V gene: TRBV30
CDR3 length: 16
J gene: TRBJ1-6
clone size: -
CDR3 DNA: TGTGCCTGGAGTGGAGACACTCTCTCCTATAATTCACCCCTCCACTTT
CDR3 protein: CAWSGDTLSYNSPLHF

D gene: -
V gene: TRBV18
CDR3 length: 15
J gene: TRBJ2-7
clone size: -
CDR3 DNA: TGTGCCAGCTCACCACGCGGGACAGAGCTCTACGAGCAGTACTTC
CDR3 protein: CASSPRGTELYEQYF

D gene: TRBD1
V gene: TRBV10-3
CDR3 length: 16
J gene: TRBJ2-2
clone size: -
CDR3 DNA: TGTGCCATCAGAGAGACAGGGTCAAAAGACACCGGGGAGCTGTTTTTT
CDR3 protein: CAIRETGSKDTGELFF

D gene: -
V gene: TRBV11-3
CDR3 length: 15
J gene: TRBJ1-2
clone size: -
CDR3 DNA: TGTGCCAGCAGCTATGGACAGCCAGGCAACTATGGCTACACCTTC
CDR3 protein: CASSYGQPGNYGYTF

D gene: -
V gene: TRBV27
CDR3 length: 13
J gene: TRBJ1-2
clone size: -
CDR3 DNA: TGTGCCAGCAGTTTCTCCGCTATAGATGGCTACACCTTC
CDR3 protein: CASSFSAIDGYTF

D gene: TRBD1
V gene: TRBV24-1
CDR3 length: 16
J gene: TRBJ2-1
clone size: -
CDR3 DNA: TGTGCCACCAGTGACCCCGGGACAGTACTCTACAATGAGCAGTTCTTC
CDR3 protein: CATSDPGTVLYNEQFF

D gene: TRBD1
V gene: TRBV3-1/TRBV3-2
CDR3 length: 13
J gene: TRBJ1-2
clone size: few
CDR3 DNA: TGTGCCAGCAGTCTGGACAGGGGGCTTGGCTACACCTTC
CDR3 protein: CASSLDRGLGYTF

D gene: -
V gene: TRBV27
CDR3 length: 15
J gene: TRBJ1-5
clone size: -
CDR3 DNA: TGTGCCAGCAGTCCCCTCCAGGCCGCCAATCAGCCCCAGCATTTT
CDR3 protein: CASSPLQAANQPQHF

D gene: TRBD1
V gene: TRBV24-1
CDR3 length: 16
J gene: TRBJ2-2
clone size: -
CDR3 DNA: TGTGCCACCAGTGATTTAGTAGCAGGGGGATCCGGGGAGCTGTTTTTT
CDR3 protein: CATSDLVAGGSGELFF

D gene: -
V gene: TRBV20-1
CDR3 length: 12
J gene: TRBJ1-1
clone size: -
CDR3 DNA: TGCAGTGCCAGTGGCGGGAACACTGAAGCTTTCTTT
CDR3 protein: CSASGGNTEAFF